The source of this TCR beta chain is a study of T cell responses to AZD1222 COVID-19 vaccine. Study conclusions and caveats: Donors were chiefly white British, with a greater number of females, and clonal diversity was perhaps underestimated. Recipients of two AZD1222 doses showed rising Spike-specific TCR breadth and depth.

The length of the CDR3 is 14 residues. The V end lost 1 base, the J end lost 3 bases, and 9 bases lay between the germline ends. CDR1 and CDR2 (germline): SGHTA, FQGNSA. Comments on this clone: Its antigen is not identified.

TCRdb keeps only in-frame clones here, not all; method: immunoSEQ multiplex PCR. This sample carries more than 150,000 clones, about nine tenths of them seen once, and the ten largest clones take under 8%. The clonotype was recovered from an adult in good health. The V call is TRBV7-2, the J call TRBJ1-2; D might be TRBD1 (6 bases). The material sequenced was peripheral blood, taken on day 0 of AZD1222 vaccination. The CDR3 loop reads CASSLVYRDYGYTF. The CDR3 DNA sequence: TGTGCCAGCAGCTTAGTATACAGGGACTATGGCTACACCTTC.